This T cell receptor beta chain was recovered during a study of blood T cell repertoires in COVID-19. Study summary: Samples of COVID-19 (acute and convalescent) were obtained from the United States, Italy and Spain. PBMCs, B-cell-depleted T cells, or T cells were the source of the cDNA or gDNA that made up the material.

Study processing details: Reference gene primer amplification yielded estimated nucleated cell counts. The protocol was immunoSEQ multiplex PCR, while the TCRdb copy is restricted to in-frame clones and leaves out a portion. That table furnishes V, J and clone size, whereas the DNA furnished D and trimming. The repertoire holds 200,000 to 250,000 clones, with around nine tenths as singletons. CDR3 length equals 19 residues. Germline V gives CDR1 SGHRS, CDR2 YFSETQ. V dropped 5 bases and J dropped 3; count of bases not matched to a gene: 19. The TCR originated in a man aged 55 to 70 with acute or convalescent COVID-19. The genes are TRBV5-1 and TRBJ2-3, with 9 positions matching TRBD2. The sequenced sample consisted of peripheral blood. The CDR3 sequence: CASRSGIGRTSVVTDTQYF. The CDR3 bases are TGCGCCAGCAGATCTGGTATTGGACGGACTAGCGTAGTAACAGATACGCAGTATTTT.